Presented here are 8 T cell receptor beta chains from one specimen sequenced in a study of CD8 T cells in Susac syndrome. The RNA, roughly 0.45 to 1 ug, was put through reverse transcription using random hexamers. One entry per CDR3 protein results from TCRdb running MiXCR on the immunoSEQ multiplex PCR reads. The table shows 150,000 to 200,000 distinct CDR3 sequences, with about 95% occurring only once. Source material: CD4+ T cells from PBMCs. Source of these receptors: a human donor with multiple sclerosis.

The chain couples TRBV10-3 to TRBJ2-5, with 11 bases lining up with TRBD2. The CDR3 sequence is 15 residues long. V trimming: 4 bases; J trimming: 2 bases; junction bases outside the gene matches: 3. Germline loops: CDR1 ENHRY, CDR2 SYGVKD. CDR3 coding DNA: TGTGCCATCAGTGTGGGACTAGCGGTACAAGAGACCCAGTACTTC. Residues: CAISVGLAVQETQYF.

The J gene is TRBJ1-1, the V gene TRBV20-1; TRBD1 matches 9 bases. Germline V gene sequence: CDR1 DFQATT, CDR2 SNEGSKA (reference sequence). V was clipped by 0 bases and J by 0 bases; unmatched bases: 14. The CDR3 covers 19 residues. CDR3 protein: CSARDLGQGSFLMNTEAFF. The DNA for the CDR3 is TGCAGTGCTAGAGATTTAGGACAGGGGAGCTTCCTCATGAACACTGAAGCTTTCTTT.

The rearrangement links TRBV28 to TRBJ2-1; 9 bases agree with TRBD2. The germline V gene has CDR1 MDHEN and CDR2 SYDVKM. J lost 2 bases, V lost 7 bases, and 9 bases had no gene match. The CDR3 loop spans 16 amino acids. CDR3 amino acids: CASTPEAGGPYNEQFF. CDR3 in DNA: TGTGCCAGCACTCCCGAAGCGGGAGGTCCCTACAATGAGCAGTTCTTC.

This chain uses TRBV20-1 with TRBJ1-6, with a weak D call TRBD1 (6 bases). The germline gives CDR1 DFQATT, CDR2 SNEGSKA (reference sequence). V was clipped by 3 bases and J by 7 bases, with 16 bases between them. The CDR3 covers 15 residues. Written as DNA, the CDR3 is TGCAGTGCTAGGTCGGTTAACACAGGGAATTCACCCCTCCACTTT. This codes for CSARSVNTGNSPLHF.

The chain links TRBV30 to TRBJ2-4, with 9 bases aligning to TRBD1. Germline V gene sequence: CDR1 GTSNPN, CDR2 SVGIG (reference sequence). After removal of 3 bases from V and 7 bases from J, the junction contained 4 bases not matched to a gene. The CDR3 runs to 13 residues. CDR3 DNA: TGTGCCTGGAGCCCCGACAGGGGGAACATTCAGTACTTC. This encodes CAWSPDRGNIQYF. Full variable domain (rest looked up from reference TRBV30 and TRBJ2-4): SQTIHQWPATLVQPVGSPLSLECTVEGTSNPNLYWYRQAAGRGLQLLFYSVGIGQISSEVPQNLSASRPQDRQFILSSKKLLLSDSGFYLCAWSPDRGNIQYFGAGTRLSVL.

V and J are TRBV2 and TRBJ2-7, with 10 bases fitting TRBD1. This CDR3 has 14 amino acids. Germline values: CDR1 SNHLY, CDR2 FYNNEI. Losses at the gene ends were 6 bases for V and 5 bases for J; bases not matched to a gene: 7. The CDR3 sequence is CASSLGTGVHEQYF. DNA for the CDR3: TGTGCCAGCAGCCTCGGGACAGGGGTACACGAGCAGTACTTC.

This clonotype was observed once. The chain joins TRBV11-1 to TRBJ1-2; D uncertain. Germline V gene data show CDR1 as SGHAT and CDR2 as FQDESV (reference sequence). The CDR3 extends over 14 amino acids. V lost 5 bases and J 4 bases, leaving 14 bases between the germline ends. The CDR3 DNA reads TGTGCCAGCAGCGAATACCGGAAACCCTATGGCTACACCTTC. Protein: CASSEYRKPYGYTF.

The CDR3 spells CASSPLAGGYTDTQYF. In DNA form, the CDR3 reads TGTGCCAGCAGCCCTTTAGCGGGGGGTTACACAGATACGCAGTATTTT. The chain combines TRBV7-6 with TRBJ2-3; 10 bases align to TRBD2. The CDR3 covers 16 residues. Germline V lookup: CDR1 SGHVS, CDR2 FNYEAQ. Trimming removed 5 bases from V and 2 bases from J; junction bases left unmatched: 7. Based on the CDR3 plus reference TRBV7-6 and TRBJ2-3, the full variable domain is GAGVSQSPRYKVTKRGQDVALRCDPISGHVSLYWYRQALGQGPEFLTYFNYEAQQDKSGLPNDRFSAERPEGSISTLTIQRTEQRDSAMYRCASSPLAGGYTDTQYFGPGTRLTVL.